Listed below are T cell receptor beta chains from one sample, sequenced in a study of beta chain features in type 1 diabetes. Only in-frame clones appear in the TCRdb table, and some are missing; sequencing was by immunoSEQ multiplex PCR. The sample holds some 290,000 clones, roughly an eighth seen once. Sequencing input: naive CD4+ T cells from blood. Receptors were obtained from a man aged 25 to 40 with type 1 diabetes. CDR3s include the opening cysteine and the closing phenylalanine or tryptophan. Each record gives: J gene, D gene, clone size, V gene, CDR3 protein, CDR3 DNA. D genes are given only for firm matches. The size field is filled for only some rows; it gives once, few, many or a size class.

j_gene: TRBJ2-2; d_gene: -; abundance: -; v_gene: TRBV5-4; CDR3aa: CASSLLRDTNTGELFF; CDR3nt: TGTGCCAGCAGCTTGCTAAGGGACACGAACACCGGGGAGCTGTTTTTT
j_gene: TRBJ2-3; d_gene: TRBD2; abundance: -; v_gene: TRBV27; CDR3aa: CASSLDSGLARDTQYF; CDR3nt: TGTGCCAGCAGTTTAGATAGCGGACTAGCGAGAGATACGCAGTATTTT
j_gene: TRBJ2-5; d_gene: TRBD2; abundance: few; v_gene: TRBV18; CDR3aa: CASSPTPEAGRETQYF; CDR3nt: TGTGCCAGCTCACCTACTCCGGAAGCGGGAAGGGAGACCCAGTACTTC
j_gene: TRBJ2-3; d_gene: -; abundance: -; v_gene: TRBV14; CDR3aa: CASSQERRNTQYF; CDR3nt: TGTGCCAGCAGCCAAGAAAGGAGAAATACGCAGTATTTT
j_gene: TRBJ2-7; d_gene: -; abundance: -; v_gene: TRBV9; CDR3aa: CASSVHGTGRSYEQYF; CDR3nt: TGTGCCAGCAGCGTACATGGCACAGGTCGCTCCTACGAGCAGTACTTC
j_gene: TRBJ2-1; d_gene: -; abundance: few; v_gene: TRBV7-2; CDR3aa: CASSLGGLEQFF; CDR3nt: TGTGCCAGCAGCTTAGGAGGACTCGAGCAGTTCTTC
j_gene: TRBJ2-4; d_gene: TRBD2; abundance: -; v_gene: TRBV9; CDR3aa: CASSVGLAGAKNIQYF; CDR3nt: TGTGCCAGCAGCGTCGGACTAGCGGGAGCCAAAAACATTCAGTACTTC
j_gene: TRBJ2-7; d_gene: -; abundance: -; v_gene: TRBV6-1; CDR3aa: CASSEIRGSEQYF; CDR3nt: TGTGCCAGCAGTGAAATTCGGGGGAGCGAGCAGTACTTC
j_gene: TRBJ2-3; d_gene: TRBD2; abundance: -; v_gene: TRBV7-6; CDR3aa: CASSLTSGSSGLQYF; CDR3nt: TGTGCCAGCAGCTTGACTAGCGGGAGTTCTGGTTTGCAGTATTTT
j_gene: TRBJ2-7; d_gene: TRBD2; abundance: -; v_gene: TRBV5-1; CDR3aa: CASSLGLAGRNEQYF; CDR3nt: TGCGCCAGCAGCTTGGGACTAGCGGGACGCAACGAGCAGTACTTC
j_gene: TRBJ1-1; d_gene: -; abundance: -; v_gene: TRBV27; CDR3aa: CASSLSAANTEAFF; CDR3nt: TGTGCCAGCAGTTTATCGGCGGCGAACACTGAAGCTTTCTTT
j_gene: TRBJ1-2; d_gene: TRBD1; abundance: -; v_gene: TRBV2; CDR3aa: CASRGDSPNYGYTF; CDR3nt: TGTGCCAGCAGGGGGGACAGTCCTAACTATGGCTACACCTTC
j_gene: TRBJ2-2; d_gene: TRBD2; abundance: few; v_gene: TRBV19; CDR3aa: CASSRRGRADTGELFF; CDR3nt: TGTGCCAGTAGTCGCCGGGGGAGGGCCGACACCGGGGAGCTGTTTTTT
j_gene: TRBJ1-2; d_gene: -; abundance: -; v_gene: TRBV29-1; CDR3aa: CSVVRDFNGYTF; CDR3nt: TGCAGCGTTGTAAGAGATTTCAATGGCTACACCTTC
j_gene: TRBJ2-5; d_gene: -; abundance: -; v_gene: TRBV28; CDR3aa: CASSFTGLRQETQYF; CDR3nt: TGTGCCAGCAGTTTTACAGGGTTGCGCCAAGAGACCCAGTACTTC
j_gene: TRBJ1-4; d_gene: TRBD1; abundance: -; v_gene: TRBV30; CDR3aa: CAWGTETNEKLFF; CDR3nt: TGTGCCTGGGGGACAGAAACTAATGAAAAACTGTTTTTT
j_gene: TRBJ1-2; d_gene: TRBD1; abundance: -; v_gene: TRBV7-9; CDR3aa: CASSKTQGVYGYTF; CDR3nt: TGTGCCAGCAGCAAGACACAGGGGGTCTATGGCTACACCTTC
j_gene: TRBJ1-2; d_gene: TRBD1; abundance: few; v_gene: TRBV6-1; CDR3aa: CASSRTDRANYGYTF; CDR3nt: TGTGCCAGCAGTCGCACGGACAGGGCTAACTATGGCTACACCTTC
j_gene: TRBJ2-5; d_gene: -; abundance: -; v_gene: TRBV19; CDR3aa: CASSPGLRETQYF; CDR3nt: TGTGCCAGTAGTCCAGGGCTCCGGGAGACCCAGTACTTC
j_gene: TRBJ1-2; d_gene: -; abundance: few; v_gene: TRBV30; CDR3aa: CAWSLNYGYTF; CDR3nt: TGTGCCTGGAGCCTTAACTATGGCTACACCTTC
j_gene: TRBJ2-7; d_gene: TRBD2; abundance: few; v_gene: TRBV19; CDR3aa: CASSTRLAGSYEQYF; CDR3nt: TGTGCCAGTAGTACCCGACTAGCGGGGTCCTACGAGCAGTACTTC
j_gene: TRBJ2-3; d_gene: -; abundance: -; v_gene: TRBV29-1; CDR3aa: CSGTLDTTDTQYF; CDR3nt: TGCAGCGGGACCTTGGACACCACAGATACGCAGTATTTT